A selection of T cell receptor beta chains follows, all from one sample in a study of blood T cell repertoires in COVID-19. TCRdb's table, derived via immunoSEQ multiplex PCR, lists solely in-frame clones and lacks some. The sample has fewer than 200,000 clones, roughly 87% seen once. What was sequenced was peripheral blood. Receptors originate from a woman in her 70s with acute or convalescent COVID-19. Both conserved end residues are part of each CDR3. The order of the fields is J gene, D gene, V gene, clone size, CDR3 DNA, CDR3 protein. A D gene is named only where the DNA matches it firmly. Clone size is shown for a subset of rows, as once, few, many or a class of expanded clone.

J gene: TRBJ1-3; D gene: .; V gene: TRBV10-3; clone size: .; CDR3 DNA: TGTGCCATCAGTGTAGGGGACTCTGGAAACACCATATATTTT; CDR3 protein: CAISVGDSGNTIYF
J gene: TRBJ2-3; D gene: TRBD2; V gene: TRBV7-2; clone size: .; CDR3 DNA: TGTGCCAGCAGCATGAGAATAGCGGGAGGGGTGGATACGCAGTATTTT; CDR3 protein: CASSMRIAGGVDTQYF
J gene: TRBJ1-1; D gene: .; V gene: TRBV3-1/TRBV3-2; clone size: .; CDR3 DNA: TGTGCCAGCCACCGAGCCCTGGCGGACACTGAAGCTTTCTTT; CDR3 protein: CASHRALADTEAFF
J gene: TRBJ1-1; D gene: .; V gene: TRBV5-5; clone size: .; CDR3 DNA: TGTGCCAGCAGGCCTGACAGTCTGAACACTGAAGCTTTCTTT; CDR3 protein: CASRPDSLNTEAFF
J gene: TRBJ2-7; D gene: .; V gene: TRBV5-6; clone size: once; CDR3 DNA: TGTGCCAGCACCTGGGGGCGGTCGTACGAGCAGTACTTC; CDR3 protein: CASTWGRSYEQYF
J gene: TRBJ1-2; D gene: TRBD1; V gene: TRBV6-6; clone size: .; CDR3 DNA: TGTGCCAGCAGTTACGGACAGGGGTTAGCCTATGGCTACACCTTC; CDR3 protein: CASSYGQGLAYGYTF
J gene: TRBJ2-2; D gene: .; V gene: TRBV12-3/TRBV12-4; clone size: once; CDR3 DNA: TGTGCCAGCAGTCCGGGACATCTCGGGGAGCTGTTTTTT; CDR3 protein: CASSPGHLGELFF
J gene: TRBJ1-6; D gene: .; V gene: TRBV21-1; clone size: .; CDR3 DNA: TGTGCCAGCAGCATCCACAGGGTGTGGAATTCACCCCTCCACTTT; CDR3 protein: CASSIHRVWNSPLHF
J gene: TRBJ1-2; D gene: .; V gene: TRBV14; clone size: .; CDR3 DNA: TGTGCCAGCAGCCAAGCGCGGGCCTCTAACTATGGCTACACCTTC; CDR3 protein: CASSQARASNYGYTF
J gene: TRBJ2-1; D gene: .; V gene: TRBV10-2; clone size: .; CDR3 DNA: TGCGCCAGCAGTGAAAATTCAGCGGGCCTCTACAATGAGCAGTTCTTC; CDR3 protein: CASSENSAGLYNEQFF
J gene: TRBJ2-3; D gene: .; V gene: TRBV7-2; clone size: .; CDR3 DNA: TGTGCCAGCAGCTTAGAACCCCAGCGGTCTGATACGCAGTATTTT; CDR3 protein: CASSLEPQRSDTQYF
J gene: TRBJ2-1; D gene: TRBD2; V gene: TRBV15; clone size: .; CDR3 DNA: TGTGCCACCAGCAAAAGCACTAGCGGGGGGCTAAATGAGCAGTTCTTC; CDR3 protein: CATSKSTSGGLNEQFF
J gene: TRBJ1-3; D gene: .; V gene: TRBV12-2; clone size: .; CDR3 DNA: TGTGCAAGTCGCTTAGCGCCACAGGGAAGTGGAAACACCATATATTTT; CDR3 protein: CASRLAPQGSGNTIYF
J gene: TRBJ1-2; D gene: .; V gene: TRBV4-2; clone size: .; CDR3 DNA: TGTGCCAGCAGCCAAGAGGTGGGGAGGGTAGAAGGCTACACCTTC; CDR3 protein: CASSQEVGRVEGYTF
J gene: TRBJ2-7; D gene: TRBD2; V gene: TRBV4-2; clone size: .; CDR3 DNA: TGTGCCAGCAGCCAAGAGGCCAGCGGGGGGGCTTACGAGCAGTACTTC; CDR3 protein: CASSQEASGGAYEQYF
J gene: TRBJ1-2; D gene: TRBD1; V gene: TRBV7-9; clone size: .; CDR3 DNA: TGTGCCAGCAGCTTAGCGCTAGGGGGCTCCCCACTTAACTATGGCTACACCTTC; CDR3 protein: CASSLALGGSPLNYGYTF
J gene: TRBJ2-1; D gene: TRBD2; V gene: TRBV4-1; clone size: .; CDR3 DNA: TGCGCCAGCAGGACCGCCGCCAGCGGGGGGGTCTCCTACAATGAGCAGTTCTTC; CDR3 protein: CASRTAASGGVSYNEQFF
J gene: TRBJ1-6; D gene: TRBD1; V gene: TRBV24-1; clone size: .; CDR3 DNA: TGTGCCACCAGAGACAGGGGCGATTCACCCCTCCACTTT; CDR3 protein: CATRDRGDSPLHF
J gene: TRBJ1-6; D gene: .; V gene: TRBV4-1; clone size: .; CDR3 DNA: TGCGCCAGCAGCCAAGTCCTAGGAGGAGCTGCGGCTAATTCACCCCTCCACTTT; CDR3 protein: CASSQVLGGAAANSPLHF
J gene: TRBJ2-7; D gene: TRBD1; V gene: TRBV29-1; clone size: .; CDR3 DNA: TGCAGCGTTGGGGGGACAGGGGCCGAGCAGTACTTC; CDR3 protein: CSVGGTGAEQYF
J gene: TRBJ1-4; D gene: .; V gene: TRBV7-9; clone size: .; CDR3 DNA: TGTGCCAGCAGTCTAGGGAGGGCTAATGAAAAACTGTTTTTT; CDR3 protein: CASSLGRANEKLFF
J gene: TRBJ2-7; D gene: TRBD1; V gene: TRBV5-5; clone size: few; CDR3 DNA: TGTGCCAGCAGCTCTCCCGGGACAGGGATATACGAGCAGTACTTC; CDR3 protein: CASSSPGTGIYEQYF
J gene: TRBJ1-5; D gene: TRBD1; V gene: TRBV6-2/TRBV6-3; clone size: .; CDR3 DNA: TGTGCCAGCAGTTACACGACAGGGGGTCAGCCCCAGCATTTT; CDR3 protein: CASSYTTGGQPQHF
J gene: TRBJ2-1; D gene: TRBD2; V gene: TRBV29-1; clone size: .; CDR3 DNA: TGCAGCGTTGGTCGGGGGGGGAGCAATGAGCAGTTCTTC; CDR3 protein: CSVGRGGSNEQFF
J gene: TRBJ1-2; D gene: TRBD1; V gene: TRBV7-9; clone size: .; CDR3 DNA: TGTGCCAGCAGCCCTAGAACAGGGGCAACTTTAAACTATGGCTACACCTTC; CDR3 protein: CASSPRTGATLNYGYTF
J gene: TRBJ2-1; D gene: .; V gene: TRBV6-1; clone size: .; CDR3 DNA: TGTGCCAGCAGTGAAGCCGCGACAGCCTACAATGAGCAGTTCTTC; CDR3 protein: CASSEAATAYNEQFF
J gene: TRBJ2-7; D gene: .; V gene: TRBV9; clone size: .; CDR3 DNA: TGTGCCAGCAGCGTAACGACAAATACCTACGAGCAGTACTTC; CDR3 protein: CASSVTTNTYEQYF
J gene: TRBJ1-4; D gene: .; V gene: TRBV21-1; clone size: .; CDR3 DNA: TGTGCCAGTCCTGAAGGGGGGGGAATTGCAACTAATGAAAAACTGTTTTTT; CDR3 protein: CASPEGGGIATNEKLFF
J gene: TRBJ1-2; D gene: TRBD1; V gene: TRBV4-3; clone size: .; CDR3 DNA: TGCGCCAGCAGCCGGACAGGGTTTAATGACTATGGCTACACCTTC; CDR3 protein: CASSRTGFNDYGYTF
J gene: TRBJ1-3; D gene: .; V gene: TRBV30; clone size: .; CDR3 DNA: TGTGCCTGGAGTGTTGGGGGGTCTGGAAACACCATATATTTT; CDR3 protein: CAWSVGGSGNTIYF
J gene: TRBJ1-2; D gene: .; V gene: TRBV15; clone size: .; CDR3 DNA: TGTGCCACCAGCCGGGGGGGCGCGACTGGCTACACCTTC; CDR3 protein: CATSRGGATGYTF
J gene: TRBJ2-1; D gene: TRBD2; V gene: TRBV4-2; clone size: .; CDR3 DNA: TGTGCCAGCAGCCAAGTGGGCTTAGCGGGGGTACGAGATGAGCAGTTCTTC; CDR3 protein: CASSQVGLAGVRDEQFF